A single T cell receptor beta chain is shown here with its context. These data are taken from a study of blood T cell repertoires in COVID-19. Across the study: The samples span acute and convalescent COVID-19 from the United States, Italy and Spain. Sample material is recorded as cDNA or gDNA derived from T cells, B-cell-depleted T cells, or PBMCs.

This CDR3 is built from 15 residues. The ends lost 6 bases at V and 9 bases at J; junction bases unmatched: 9. Germline CDR1 is SNHLY and CDR2 is FYNNEI. Authors' methods: Quantification of nucleated cells was approximated via reference gene primer amplification. Measured with immunoSEQ multiplex PCR; TCRdb has only the in-frame clones, and not every one. V and J calls and clone size are those listed in that table; D and trimming were worked out from the DNA. The data contain 110,000 or so clones, roughly 82% of them singletons. This chain links TRBV2 with TRBJ2-1; 12 bases match TRBD2. The sequenced material came from peripheral blood. The clonotype comes from an elderly woman with active or convalescent COVID-19. The CDR3 sequence is CASRGLAGGRGEQFF. The DNA for the CDR3 is TGTGCCAGCAGGGGGCTAGCGGGAGGGAGGGGTGAGCAGTTCTTC.